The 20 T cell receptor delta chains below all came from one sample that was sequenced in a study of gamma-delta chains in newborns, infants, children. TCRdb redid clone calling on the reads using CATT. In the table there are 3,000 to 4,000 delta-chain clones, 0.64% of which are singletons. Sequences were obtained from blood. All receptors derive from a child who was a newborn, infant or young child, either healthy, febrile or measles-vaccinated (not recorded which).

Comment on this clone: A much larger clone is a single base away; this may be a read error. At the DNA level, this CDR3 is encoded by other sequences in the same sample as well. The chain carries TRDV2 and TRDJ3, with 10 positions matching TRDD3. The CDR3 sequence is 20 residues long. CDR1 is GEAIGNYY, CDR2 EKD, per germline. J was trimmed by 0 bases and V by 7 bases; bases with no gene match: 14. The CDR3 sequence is CACEHYTGGCSSWDTRQMFF. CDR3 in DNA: TGTGCCTGCGAACATTACACTGGGGGATGCAGCTCCTGGGACACCCGACAGATGTTTTTC.

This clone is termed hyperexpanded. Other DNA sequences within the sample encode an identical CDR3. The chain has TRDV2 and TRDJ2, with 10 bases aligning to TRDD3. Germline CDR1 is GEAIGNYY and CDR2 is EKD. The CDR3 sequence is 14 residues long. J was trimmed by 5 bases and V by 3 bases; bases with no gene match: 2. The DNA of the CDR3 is TGTGCCTGTGACGTACTGGGGGATACAGCACAACTCTTCTTT. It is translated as CACDVLGDTAQLFF.

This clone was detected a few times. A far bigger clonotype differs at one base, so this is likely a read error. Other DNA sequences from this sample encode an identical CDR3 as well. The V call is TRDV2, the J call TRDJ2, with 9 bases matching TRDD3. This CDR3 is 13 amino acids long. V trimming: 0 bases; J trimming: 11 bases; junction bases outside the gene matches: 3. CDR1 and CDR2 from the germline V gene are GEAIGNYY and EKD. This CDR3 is CACDTWGIAQLFF. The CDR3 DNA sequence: TGTGCCTGTGACACCTGGGGGATAGCGCAACTCTTCTTT.

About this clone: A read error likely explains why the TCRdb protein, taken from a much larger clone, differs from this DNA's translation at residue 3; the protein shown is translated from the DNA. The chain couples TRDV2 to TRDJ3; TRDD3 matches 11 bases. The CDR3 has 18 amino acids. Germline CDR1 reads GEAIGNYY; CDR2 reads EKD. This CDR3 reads CARDLLGDSSWDTRQMFF. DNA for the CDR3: TGTGCCCGTGACCTACTGGGGGATAGCTCCTGGGACACCCGACAGATGTTTTTC.

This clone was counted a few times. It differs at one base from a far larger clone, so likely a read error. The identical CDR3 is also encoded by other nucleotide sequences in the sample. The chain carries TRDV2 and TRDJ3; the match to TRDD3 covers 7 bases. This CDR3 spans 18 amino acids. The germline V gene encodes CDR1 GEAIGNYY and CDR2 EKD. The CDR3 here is CACDLLGISSWDTRQMFF. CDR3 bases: TGTGCCTGTGATCTACTGGGGATCTCCTCCTGGGACACTCGACAGATGTTTTTC.

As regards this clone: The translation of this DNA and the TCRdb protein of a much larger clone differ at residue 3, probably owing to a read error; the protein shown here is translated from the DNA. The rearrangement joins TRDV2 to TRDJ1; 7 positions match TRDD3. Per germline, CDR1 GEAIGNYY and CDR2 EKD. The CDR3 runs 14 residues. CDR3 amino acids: CAYDALLGNDKLIF. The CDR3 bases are TGTGCCTATGACGCCCTACTGGGGAACGATAAACTCATCTTT.

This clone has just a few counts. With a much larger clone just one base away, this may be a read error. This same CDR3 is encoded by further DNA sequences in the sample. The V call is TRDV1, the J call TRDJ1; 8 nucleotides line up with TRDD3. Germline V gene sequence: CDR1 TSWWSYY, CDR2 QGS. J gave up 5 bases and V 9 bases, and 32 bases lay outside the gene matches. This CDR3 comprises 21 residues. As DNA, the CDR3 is TGTGCTCTCAGTGGGCCTTCCCTTCGTACTGGGGGGTGGGGCGGTCGGGATAAACTCATCTTT. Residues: CALSGPSLRTGGWGGRDKLIF.

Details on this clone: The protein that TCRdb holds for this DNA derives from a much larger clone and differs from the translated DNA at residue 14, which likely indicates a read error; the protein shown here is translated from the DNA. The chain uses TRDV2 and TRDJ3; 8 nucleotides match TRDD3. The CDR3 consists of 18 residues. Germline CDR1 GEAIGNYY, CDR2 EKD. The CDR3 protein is CACDTGGFSSWDTQQMFF. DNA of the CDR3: TGTGCCTGTGACACTGGGGGATTTAGCTCCTGGGACACCCAACAGATGTTTTTC.

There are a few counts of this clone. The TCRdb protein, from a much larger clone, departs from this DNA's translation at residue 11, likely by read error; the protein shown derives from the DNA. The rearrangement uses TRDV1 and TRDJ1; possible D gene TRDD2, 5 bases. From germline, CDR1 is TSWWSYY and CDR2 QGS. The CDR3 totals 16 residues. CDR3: CALGKLSSLGADKLIF. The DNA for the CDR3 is TGTGCTCTTGGGAAACTTTCTTCCCTCGGCGCCGATAAACTCATCTTT.

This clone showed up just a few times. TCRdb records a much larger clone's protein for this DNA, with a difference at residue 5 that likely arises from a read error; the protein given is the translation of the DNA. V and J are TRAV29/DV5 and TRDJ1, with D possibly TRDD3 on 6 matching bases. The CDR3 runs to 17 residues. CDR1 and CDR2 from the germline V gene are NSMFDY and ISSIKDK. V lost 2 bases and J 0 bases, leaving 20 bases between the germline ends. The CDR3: CAARGGDPPSHTDKLIF. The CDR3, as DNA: TGTGCAGCAAGAGGGGGGGACCCACCGTCTCACACCGATAAACTCATCTTT.

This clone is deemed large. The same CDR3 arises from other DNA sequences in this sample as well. The CDR3 protein is CACVLKGGVTAQLFF. The CDR3 nucleotides are TGTGCCTGTGTCCTCAAGGGTGGGGTGACAGCACAACTCTTCTTT. The chain carries TRDV2 and TRDJ2; TRDD3 is a possible D gene (5 bases). CDR3 length: 15 residues. V was pared by 5 bases and J by 3 bases, with 15 bases between. The germline V gene has CDR1 GEAIGNYY and CDR2 EKD.

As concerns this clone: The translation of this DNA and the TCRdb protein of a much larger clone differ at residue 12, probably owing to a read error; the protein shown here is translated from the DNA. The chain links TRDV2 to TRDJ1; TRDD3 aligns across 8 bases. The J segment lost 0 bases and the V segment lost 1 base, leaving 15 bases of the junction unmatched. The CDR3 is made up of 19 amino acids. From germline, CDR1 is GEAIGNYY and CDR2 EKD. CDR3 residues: CACDTVPTGDTNYTDKLIF. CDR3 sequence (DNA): TGTGCCTGTGACACGGTACCTACAGGGGATACAAATTACACCGATAAACTCATCTTT.

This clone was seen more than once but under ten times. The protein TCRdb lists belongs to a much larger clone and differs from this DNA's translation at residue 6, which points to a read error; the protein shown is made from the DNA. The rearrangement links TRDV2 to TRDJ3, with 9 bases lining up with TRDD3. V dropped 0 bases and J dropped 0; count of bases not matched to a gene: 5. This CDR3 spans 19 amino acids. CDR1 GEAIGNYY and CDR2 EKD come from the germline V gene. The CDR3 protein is CACDTRGYESSWDTRQMFF. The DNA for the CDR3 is TGTGCCTGTGACACCAGGGGATACGAGAGCTCCTGGGACACCCGACAGATGTTTTTC.

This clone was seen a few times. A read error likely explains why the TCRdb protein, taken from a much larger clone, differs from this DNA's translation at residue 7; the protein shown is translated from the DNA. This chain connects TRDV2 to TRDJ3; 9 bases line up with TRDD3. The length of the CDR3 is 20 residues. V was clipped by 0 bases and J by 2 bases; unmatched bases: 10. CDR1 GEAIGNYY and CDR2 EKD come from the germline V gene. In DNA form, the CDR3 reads TGTGCCTGTGACACCGGCCGGGGGATACAGGTTACCTGGGACACCCGACAGATGTTTTTC. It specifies CACDTGRGIQVTWDTRQMFF.

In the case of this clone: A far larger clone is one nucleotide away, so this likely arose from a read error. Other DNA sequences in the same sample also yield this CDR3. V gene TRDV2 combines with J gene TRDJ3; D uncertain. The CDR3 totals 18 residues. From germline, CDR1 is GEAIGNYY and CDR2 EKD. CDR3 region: CACDTGRASSWDTRQMFF. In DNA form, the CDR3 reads TGTGCCTGCGACACCGGACGGGCTAGCTCCTGGGACACCCGACAGATGTTTTTC.

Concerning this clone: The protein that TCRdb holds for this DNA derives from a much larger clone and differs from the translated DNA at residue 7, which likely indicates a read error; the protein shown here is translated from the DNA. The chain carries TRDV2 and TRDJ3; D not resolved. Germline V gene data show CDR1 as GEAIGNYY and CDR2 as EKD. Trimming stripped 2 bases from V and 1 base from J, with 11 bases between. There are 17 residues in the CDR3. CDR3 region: CACDITEGSWDTRQMFF. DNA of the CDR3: TGTGCCTGTGACATTACTGAGGGATCCTGGGACACCCGACAGATGTTTTTC.

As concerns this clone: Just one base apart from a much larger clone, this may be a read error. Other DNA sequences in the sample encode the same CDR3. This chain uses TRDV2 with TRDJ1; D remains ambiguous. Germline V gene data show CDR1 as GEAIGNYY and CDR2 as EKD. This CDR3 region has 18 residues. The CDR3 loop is CACDTVLTPAGTTDKLIF. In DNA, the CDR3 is TGTGCCTGTGACACCGTTCTGACACCGGCTGGAACGACCGATAAACTCATCTTC.

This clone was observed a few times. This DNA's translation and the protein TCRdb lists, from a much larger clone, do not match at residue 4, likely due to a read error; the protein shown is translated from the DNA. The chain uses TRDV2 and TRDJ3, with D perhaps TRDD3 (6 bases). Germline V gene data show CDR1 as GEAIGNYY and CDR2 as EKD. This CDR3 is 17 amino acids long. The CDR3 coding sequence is TGTGCCTGTGGCACCGTACTGGGTTCCTGGGACACCCGACAGATGTTTTTC. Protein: CACGTVLGSWDTRQMFF.

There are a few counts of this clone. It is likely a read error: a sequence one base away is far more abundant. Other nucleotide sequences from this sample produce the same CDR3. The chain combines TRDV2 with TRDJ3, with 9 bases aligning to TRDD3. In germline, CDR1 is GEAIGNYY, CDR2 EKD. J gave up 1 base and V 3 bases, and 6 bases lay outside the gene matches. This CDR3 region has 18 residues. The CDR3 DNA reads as TGTGCCTGTGACGTACTGGGGGAGAGTTCCTGGGACACCCGACAGATGTTTTTC. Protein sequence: CACDVLGESSWDTRQMFF.

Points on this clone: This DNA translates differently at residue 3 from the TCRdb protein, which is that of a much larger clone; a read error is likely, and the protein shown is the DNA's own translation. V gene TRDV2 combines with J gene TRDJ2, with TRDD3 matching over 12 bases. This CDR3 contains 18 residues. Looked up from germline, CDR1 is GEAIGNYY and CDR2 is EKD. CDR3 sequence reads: CARDEYWGIPTLTAQLFF. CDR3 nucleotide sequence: TGTGCCCGTGACGAGTACTGGGGGATACCAACTTTGACAGCACAACTCTTCTTT.